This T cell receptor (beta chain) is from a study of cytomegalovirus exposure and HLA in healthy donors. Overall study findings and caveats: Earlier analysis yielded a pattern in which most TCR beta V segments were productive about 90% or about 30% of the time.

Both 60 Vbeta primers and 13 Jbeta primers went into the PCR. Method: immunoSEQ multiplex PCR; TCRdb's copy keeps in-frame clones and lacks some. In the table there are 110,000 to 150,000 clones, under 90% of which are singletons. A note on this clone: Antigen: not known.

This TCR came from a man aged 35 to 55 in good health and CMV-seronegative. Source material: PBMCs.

The CDR3 DNA sequence: TGTGCCAGCAGCGTAGGCGACTTACGTTTGGGGGAGCTGTTTTTT. It is translated as CASSVGDLRLGELFF. The chain is built from TRBV9 and TRBJ2-2, with D unresolved. The CDR3 sequence is 15 residues long. Germline CDR1 and CDR2: SGDLS and YYNGEE. V was cut by 0 bases and J by 8 bases, with 14 bases left in between.